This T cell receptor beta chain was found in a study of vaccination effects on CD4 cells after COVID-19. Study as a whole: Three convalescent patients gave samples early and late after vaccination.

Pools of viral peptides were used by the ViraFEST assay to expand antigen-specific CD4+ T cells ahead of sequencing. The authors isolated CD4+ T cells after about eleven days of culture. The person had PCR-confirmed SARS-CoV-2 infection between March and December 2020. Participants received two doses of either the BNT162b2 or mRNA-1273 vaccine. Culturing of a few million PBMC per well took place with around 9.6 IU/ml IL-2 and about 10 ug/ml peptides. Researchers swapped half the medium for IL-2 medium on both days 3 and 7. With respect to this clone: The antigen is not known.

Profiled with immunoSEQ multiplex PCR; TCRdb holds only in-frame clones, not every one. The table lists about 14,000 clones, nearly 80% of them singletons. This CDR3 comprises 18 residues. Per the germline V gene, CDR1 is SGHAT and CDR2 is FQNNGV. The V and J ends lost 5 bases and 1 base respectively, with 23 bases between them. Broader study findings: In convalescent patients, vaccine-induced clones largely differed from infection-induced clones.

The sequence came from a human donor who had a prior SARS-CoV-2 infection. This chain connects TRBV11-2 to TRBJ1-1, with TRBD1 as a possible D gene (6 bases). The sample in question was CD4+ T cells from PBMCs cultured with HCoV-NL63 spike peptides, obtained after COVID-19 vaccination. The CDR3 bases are TGTGCCAGCAGCCTCGTACTGGGAAACGGACAGAAGAACACTGAAGCTTTCTTT. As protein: CASSLVLGNGQKNTEAFF. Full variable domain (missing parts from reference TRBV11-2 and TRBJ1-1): EAGVAQSPRYKIIEKRQSVAFWCNPISGHATLYWYQQILGQGPKLLIQFQNNGVVDDSQLPKDRFSAERLKGVDSTLKIQPAKLEDSAVYLCASSLVLGNGQKNTEAFFGQGTRLTVV.